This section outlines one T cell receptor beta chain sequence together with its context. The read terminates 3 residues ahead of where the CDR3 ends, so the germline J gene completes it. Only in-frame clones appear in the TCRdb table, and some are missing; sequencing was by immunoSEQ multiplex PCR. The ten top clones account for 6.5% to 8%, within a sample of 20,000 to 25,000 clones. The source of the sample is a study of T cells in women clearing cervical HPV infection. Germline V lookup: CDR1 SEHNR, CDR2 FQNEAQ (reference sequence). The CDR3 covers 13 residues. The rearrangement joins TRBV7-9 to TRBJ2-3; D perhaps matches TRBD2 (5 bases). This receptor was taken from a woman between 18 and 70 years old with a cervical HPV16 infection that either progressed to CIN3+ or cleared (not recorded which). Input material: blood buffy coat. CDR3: CASSYSDQETQYF. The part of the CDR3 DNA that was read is TGTGCCAGCAGCTATAGCGACCAAGAGACG.